The sample holds one count of the clone carrying this T cell receptor beta chain. Its antigen remains unknown. Sequenced by immunoSEQ multiplex PCR; TCRdb stores in-frame clones only, minus some. The repertoire holds some 43,000 clones, with roughly 94% as singletons. These data come from a study of graft-versus-host responses after intestinal transplantation. Study-level findings and limits: Among recipient marrow samples, GvH clones were found; some appeared first in ileum or blood.

Trimming left V 9 bases short and J 6 bases short, with 13 bases between. Germline loops: CDR1 LNHDA, CDR2 SQIVND (reference sequence). The CDR3 spans 12 residues. This TCR was sampled from a human patient who received an intestinal transplant, so some T cells may come from the graft donor. V is TRBV19 and J is TRBJ2-3, with a tentative D call TRBD2 (6 bases). This specimen was PBMCs, taken about 350 days after intestinal transplant. CDR3 bases: TGTGCCAGCACCTCTCGGGAGGATACGCAGTATTTT. Its protein is CASTSREDTQYF.